This T cell receptor beta chain originates from a study of CD8 T cells in ankylosing spondylitis. Generation of TCR beta libraries employed quantitative 5'-RACE incorporating molecular barcodes. TCRdb reprocessed the 5' RACE reads via MiXCR and lists one record per CDR3 protein. This table has just over 350,000 distinct CDR3 sequences, 20% to 25% appearing once. Germline V gene data show CDR1 as DFQATT and CDR2 as SNEGSKA (reference sequence). Trimming cost V 6 bases and J 6 bases; bases outside gene matches: 11. The CDR3 is 14 residues long. The chain combines TRBV20-1 with TRBJ1-5; the match to TRBD1 covers 7 bases. The sequenced sample consisted of blood, either unsorted or a sorted T cell fraction (not recorded which). The clonotype comes from a male donor with ankylosing spondylitis or in good health (not recorded which). The CDR3 loop reads CSAVPQGGGQPQHF. The CDR3 DNA follows: TGCAGTGCCGTCCCGCAGGGGGGGGGTCAGCCCCAGCATTTT.